A selection of T cell receptor beta chains follows, all from one sample in a study of blood T cell repertoires in COVID-19. Sequencing used immunoSEQ multiplex PCR; TCRdb keeps in-frame clones, though not all of them. The sample includes 440,000 or so clones, approximately 90% seen only once; the top ten take roughly 1.6%. The specimen was peripheral blood. The receptors were gathered from a woman aged 35 to 49 with COVID-19, enrolled during active disease. The CDR3 runs from the conserved cysteine through the conserved F or W. D genes are given only for firm matches. Expanded clones are given a class, and other clones once, few, many or no size at all.

J	D	size	V	CDR3	DNA
TRBJ2-2	TRBD1	once	TRBV11-1	CASSPGQGTGELFF	TGTGCCAGCAGCCCCGGACAGGGAACCGGGGAGCTGTTTTTT
TRBJ2-2	TRBD2	-	TRBV25-1	CASSVTSGGTGELFF	TGTGCCAGCAGTGTGACTAGCGGGGGTACCGGGGAGCTGTTTTTT
TRBJ1-6	-	once	TRBV5-6	CASSGEGQSNSPLHF	TGTGCCAGCAGCGGGGAGGGCCAATCCAATTCACCCCTCCACTTT
TRBJ1-1	-	-	TRBV19	CASSITGRVGTEAFF	TGTGCCAGTAGCATAACGGGCAGGGTGGGAACTGAAGCTTTCTTT
TRBJ1-5	TRBD1	-	TRBV3-1/TRBV3-2	CASSQGGQGSNQPQHF	TGTGCCAGCAGCCAAGGGGGACAGGGTAGCAATCAGCCCCAGCATTTT
TRBJ2-5	-	-	TRBV29-1	CSVEMERGGQYF	TGCAGCGTTGAAATGGAGCGAGGGGGCCAGTACTTC
TRBJ1-1	-	-	TRBV7-9	CASSQALGNTEAFF	TGTGCCAGCAGTCAGGCACTTGGGAACACTGAAGCTTTCTTT
TRBJ1-2	TRBD1	-	TRBV4-1	CASSVTGNYGYTF	TGCGCCAGCAGCGTGACAGGGAACTATGGCTACACCTTC
TRBJ2-7	-	-	TRBV28	CASSAPGVPSYEQYF	TGTGCCAGCAGTGCCCCGGGGGTGCCCTCCTACGAGCAGTACTTC
TRBJ1-5	TRBD1	-	TRBV3-1/TRBV3-2	CASSQGTGQVVNSNQPQHF	TGTGCCAGCAGCCAAGGAACCGGACAGGTTGTAAATAGCAATCAGCCCCAGCATTTT
TRBJ1-5	TRBD1	-	TRBV3-1/TRBV3-2	CASSQGPGQGGPQHF	TGTGCCAGCAGCCAAGGTCCCGGACAGGGGGGGCCCCAGCATTTT
TRBJ2-7	-	-	TRBV5-5	CASSSLLETIPGEQYF	TGTGCCAGCAGCTCCCTCCTCGAGACTATACCCGGGGAGCAGTACTTC
TRBJ2-1	TRBD2	few	TRBV9	CASSISGGAYNEQFF	TGTGCCAGCAGTATTAGCGGGGGGGCCTACAATGAGCAGTTCTTC
TRBJ2-1	TRBD2	-	TRBV18	CASSPSASGGNVIYYNEQFF	TGTGCCAGCTCACCAAGCGCTAGCGGGGGGAATGTCATATATTACAATGAGCAGTTCTTC
TRBJ2-7	TRBD1	-	TRBV4-1	CASSHTPGQGGYEQYF	TGCGCCAGCAGCCACACCCCGGGACAGGGGGGCTACGAGCAGTACTTC
TRBJ1-5	TRBD1	-	TRBV6-5	CASRKTGAGNQPQHF	TGTGCCAGCAGAAAGACAGGGGCGGGCAATCAGCCCCAGCATTTT
TRBJ2-5	-	-	TRBV15	CATSSSFEETQYF	TGTGCCACCAGCAGTAGTTTCGAAGAGACCCAGTACTTC
TRBJ1-1	-	-	TRBV12-3/TRBV12-4	CASSLTRSTEAFF	TGTGCCAGCAGTTTAACGAGGAGCACTGAAGCTTTCTTT
TRBJ2-5	-	-	TRBV5-6	CASSLGGSQETQYF	TGTGCCAGCAGCCTGGGTGGGAGCCAAGAGACCCAGTACTTC
TRBJ2-7	-	-	TRBV5-1	CASSEEGSSFDHF	TGCGCCAGCAGCGAGGAGGGGTCGTCCTTTGACCACTTC
TRBJ1-1	TRBD1	once	TRBV9	CASSVGQGAMNTEAFF	TGTGCCAGCAGCGTGGGCCAGGGGGCGATGAACACTGAAGCTTTCTTT
TRBJ1-1	-	-	TRBV12-3/TRBV12-4	CASSLRAETEAFF	TGTGCCAGCAGTCTCAGGGCCGAGACTGAAGCTTTCTTT
TRBJ2-3	-	once	TRBV20-1	CSASRRDRSTDTQYF	TGCAGTGCTAGTAGGCGGGACAGAAGCACAGATACGCAGTATTTT
TRBJ1-1	-	-	TRBV14	CASSPNLVLAEAFF	TGTGCCAGCAGCCCCAACCTAGTCCTCGCTGAAGCTTTCTTT
TRBJ1-4	TRBD1	-	TRBV6-1	CASSEKGRDRVIFGKLFF	TGTGCCAGCAGTGAGAAGGGTCGGGACAGGGTGATCTTTGGAAAACTGTTTTTT
TRBJ1-5	-	-	TRBV28	CASSLYQGTDQPQHF	TGTGCCAGCAGTTTATATCAGGGGACCGATCAGCCCCAGCATTTT
TRBJ2-1	TRBD1	-	TRBV9	CASSPRTGGINEQFF	TGTGCCAGCAGCCCCCGGACAGGTGGGATCAATGAGCAGTTCTTC
TRBJ2-7	-	-	TRBV27	CASSFKQGASPYEQYF	TGTGCCAGCAGTTTCAAGCAGGGTGCAAGCCCCTACGAGCAGTACTTC
TRBJ2-3	TRBD2	-	TRBV7-6	CASSLGTSGGRPDTQYF	TGTGCCAGCAGCTTGGGGACTAGCGGGGGGCGGCCAGATACGCAGTATTTT
TRBJ2-2	TRBD1	-	TRBV5-1	CASSTTGANTGELFF	TGCGCCAGCAGCACGACAGGGGCTAACACCGGGGAGCTGTTTTTT
TRBJ2-7	-	-	TRBV6-2/TRBV6-3	CASSLTGHEQYF	TGTGCCAGCAGTCTTACAGGGCACGAGCAGTACTTC
TRBJ1-1	-	-	TRBV4-3	CASSQASQGSNTEAFF	TGCGCCAGCAGCCAGGCATCACAGGGTTCGAACACTGAAGCTTTCTTT
TRBJ1-2	-	-	TRBV19	CASSSRMGGVGYGYTF	TGTGCCAGTAGTAGCCGCATGGGGGGGGTCGGCTATGGCTACACCTTC
TRBJ2-5	-	once	TRBV29-1	CSVGQRQETQYF	TGCAGCGTTGGACAGAGACAAGAGACCCAGTACTTC
TRBJ2-1	TRBD2	-	TRBV6-4	CASSTTPGLAAHNEQFF	TGTGCCAGCAGTACGACTCCGGGACTAGCGGCTCACAATGAGCAGTTCTTC
TRBJ1-1	TRBD1	-	TRBV6-5	CASSYTGTGRPEAFF	TGTGCCAGCAGTTACACCGGGACAGGAAGGCCCGAAGCTTTCTTT
TRBJ2-7	TRBD2	few	TRBV7-2	CASRPGGGQTGEQYF	TGTGCCAGCAGACCCGGGGGGGGACAAACGGGAGAGCAGTACTTC
TRBJ1-4	-	-	TRBV4-3	CASSRISDRGSEKLFF	TGCGCCAGCAGCCGAATCTCCGATAGGGGTAGTGAAAAACTGTTTTTT